This TCR beta chain appears in the sequencing data of a study of post-analysis software for immune sequencing data. CDR1 is SGHKS and CDR2 is YYEKEE in the germline V gene (reference sequence). The length of the CDR3 is 16 residues. Broader study findings: Roughly 5 TRBV segments occurring more often in patients than controls included TRBV5-6, TRBV5-1 and TRBV20-1.

Each TCR beta cDNA library carried unique molecular identifiers. MiXCR, applied by TCRdb to the PCR reads, yields one record per CDR3 protein. The sample records some 260,000 distinct CDR3 sequences, approximately 34% being singletons. Points on this clonotype: Its target is not known.

The sequencing sample was made of blood. This TCR came from a girl aged 10-17 years with multiple sclerosis. The chain has TRBV5-5 and TRBJ2-4; D might be TRBD1 or TRBD2, each matching 5 bases. Matching the DNA end better, TRBJ2-7 makes the J call doubtful. CDR3 amino acids: CASSLVPRGDSYEQYF. CDR3 DNA: TGTGCCAGCAGCTTGGTCCCCCGAGGGGACTCCTACGAGCAGTACTTC.